Below are 5 T cell receptor beta chains sequenced from a single sample in a study of T cells after yellow fever vaccination. TCRdb used MiXCR to reprocess the 5' RACE reads, holding one entry per CDR3 protein. Of around 500,000 distinct CDR3 sequences detected, 21% appear once; the ten largest clones hold 16%. Sequencing was performed on PBMCs, taken more than 20 days after the first yellow fever vaccination. These receptors were taken from a man aged 18 to 29 who received the YFV17D yellow fever vaccine.

V and J are TRBV20-1 and TRBJ1-4; no definite D call. Germline CDR1 is DFQATT and CDR2 is SNEGSKA (reference sequence). This CDR3 is built from 13 residues. V shed 5 bases and J shed 7 bases, with 14 bases lying between them. CDR3 protein: CSAYGSHREKLFF. CDR3 in DNA: TGCAGTGCTTACGGGTCCCACCGTGAAAAACTGTTTTTT.

V and J are TRBV12-3 or TRBV12-4 and TRBJ1-1, with TRBD1 as a possible D gene (6 bases). V lost 5 bases and J lost 4, with 11 bases in between. The CDR3 spans 13 residues. The CDR3 is CASSTQGFTEAFF. CDR3 DNA: TGTGCCAGCAGTACCCAGGGGTTCACTGAAGCTTTCTTT.

The rearrangement uses TRBV5-1 and TRBJ2-7; perhaps TRBD1 as D (5 bases). Trimming stripped 0 bases from V and 6 bases from J, with 13 bases between. The germline V gene encodes CDR1 SGHRS and CDR2 YFSETQ. This CDR3 has 14 amino acids. The CDR3 region is CASSLAFRASEQYF. The CDR3 DNA is TGCGCCAGCAGCTTGGCCTTCAGGGCGAGCGAGCAGTACTTC.

The chain couples TRBV19 to TRBJ2-1, with D unclear. V lost 5 bases and J 0 bases, leaving 11 bases between the germline ends. The germline V gene has CDR1 LNHDA and CDR2 SQIVND (reference sequence). The CDR3 has 15 amino acids. Written as DNA, the CDR3 is TGTGCCAGTAGTCCAAATATCAACTCCTACAATGAGCAGTTCTTC. This gives the protein CASSPNINSYNEQFF.

The sample holds a few counts of this clonotype. The chain has TRBV19 and TRBJ2-3; no firm D call. The V end lost 5 bases, the J end lost 4 bases, and 10 bases lay between the germline ends. Germline V gives CDR1 LNHDA, CDR2 SQIVND (reference sequence). There are 13 residues in the CDR3. The CDR3 reads CASSALVADTQYF. CDR3 DNA: TGTGCCAGTAGTGCTTTGGTCGCAGATACGCAGTATTTT.